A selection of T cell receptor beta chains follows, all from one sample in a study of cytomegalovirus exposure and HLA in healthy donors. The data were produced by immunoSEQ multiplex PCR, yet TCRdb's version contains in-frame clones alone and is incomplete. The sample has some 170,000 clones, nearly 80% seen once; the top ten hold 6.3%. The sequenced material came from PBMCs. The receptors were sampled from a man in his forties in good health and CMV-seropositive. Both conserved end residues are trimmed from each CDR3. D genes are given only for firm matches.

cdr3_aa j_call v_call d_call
ASSLAGGSVNTEAF TRBJ1-1 TRBV5-1 .
AWNRQGTDTQY TRBJ2-3 TRBV30 .
ATREGSASNQPQH TRBJ1-5 TRBV6-1 .
ASGRGETYEQY TRBJ2-7 TRBV5-1 TRBD2
ASSVRGGRDTEAF TRBJ1-1 TRBV18 .
ASSLTGIYEQY TRBJ2-7 TRBV7-2 TRBD1
ASSTGDQETQY TRBJ2-5 TRBV19 .
AISAYNSYEQY TRBJ2-7 TRBV10-3 .
ASSEEGVYNEQF TRBJ2-1 TRBV2 .
ASSLLLGQGMDEQY TRBJ2-7 TRBV7-8 .
ASSNRDRGQETQY TRBJ2-5 TRBV21-1 .
SVVTSGDGYT TRBJ1-2 TRBV29-1 .
ASSDWTGANYGYT TRBJ1-2 TRBV6-1 TRBD1
ASSPPVSYNSPLH TRBJ1-6 TRBV27 .
ASSFTDNEKLF TRBJ1-4 TRBV11-1 .
ASSLRGARYSGELF TRBJ2-2 TRBV7-2 .
ASSPTSGRLHYEQY TRBJ2-7 TRBV7-9 TRBD2
ASSVGGGRGNEQF TRBJ2-1 TRBV9 TRBD2
ASSPDRVQGYT TRBJ1-2 TRBV11-2 TRBD1
ASSLVMGQLNYGYT TRBJ1-2 TRBV11-2 .
ASSLRQGALGYT TRBJ1-2 TRBV19 TRBD1
ASSGGTESSYEQY TRBJ2-7 TRBV9 .
ASSMMTAMNTEAF TRBJ1-1 TRBV9 .
ASSIGGEPQH TRBJ1-5 TRBV19 .
SACRGLGYEQY . TRBV29-1 TRBD2
ASSEKAGGGYNEQF TRBJ2-1 TRBV6-4 TRBD2
ASSPGGVQPQH TRBJ1-5 TRBV18 .
ASSIDVLYQPQH TRBJ1-5 TRBV19 .
ASSLIRSGANGLT TRBJ2-6 TRBV5-1 .
ASSLGPSGSGPDTQY TRBJ2-3 TRBV5-1 TRBD2
ASSLAGYEQY TRBJ2-7 TRBV11-3 .
ASTPGELAGTDTQY TRBJ2-3 TRBV14 TRBD2
ASSLGLAGGGNEQF TRBJ2-1 TRBV5-1 TRBD2
ASSLLEETQY TRBJ2-5 TRBV28 .
AWNAPGDSYEQY TRBJ2-7 TRBV30 .
ASSQRSSAGGLLTEQF TRBJ2-1 TRBV19 TRBD2
ASSVLGDSQYEQF TRBJ2-1 TRBV6-4 TRBD1
ASSQGQQETQY TRBJ2-5 TRBV11-3 TRBD1
SVEDTGETEAF TRBJ1-1 TRBV29-1 TRBD1
ASSSGYGYT TRBJ1-2 TRBV7-9 .
ASSPTAGMRNQPQH TRBJ1-5 TRBV4-1 .
ASSLATGYSNQPQH TRBJ1-5 TRBV28 .
ASRNLGGYNEQF TRBJ2-1 TRBV5-1 .
ASSLAGYSNQPQH TRBJ1-5 TRBV28 .
ASHLGGNTDTQY TRBJ2-3 TRBV2 TRBD2
ASSLSGTGYGYT TRBJ1-2 TRBV5-1 TRBD1
ASSLDDWGVAVAMKEQF TRBJ2-1 TRBV11-3 .
ASSIGQVTGYT TRBJ1-2 TRBV19 .
ASSSGLVGTDTQY TRBJ2-3 TRBV27 TRBD2
ASSLAGPGSETQY TRBJ2-5 TRBV11-3 .
ASNEGGRGNQPQH TRBJ1-5 TRBV6-5 .
ATSRYFPPGHDNSPLH TRBJ1-6 TRBV15 .
ASSRTSGMNTGELF TRBJ2-2 TRBV9 TRBD2
ASSYSRFYTDTQY TRBJ2-3 TRBV6-5 .